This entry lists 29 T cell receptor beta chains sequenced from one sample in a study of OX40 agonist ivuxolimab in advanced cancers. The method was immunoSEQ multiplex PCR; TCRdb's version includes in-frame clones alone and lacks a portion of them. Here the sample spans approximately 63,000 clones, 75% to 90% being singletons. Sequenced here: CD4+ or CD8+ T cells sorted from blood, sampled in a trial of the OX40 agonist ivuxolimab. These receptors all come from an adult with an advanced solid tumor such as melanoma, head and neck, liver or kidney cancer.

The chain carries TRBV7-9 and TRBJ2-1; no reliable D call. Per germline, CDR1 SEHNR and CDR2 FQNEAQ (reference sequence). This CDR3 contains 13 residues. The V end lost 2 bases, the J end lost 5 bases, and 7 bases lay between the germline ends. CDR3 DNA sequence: TGTGCCAGCAGCTTATGGCCGAACAATGAGCAGTTCTTC. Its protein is CASSLWPNNEQFF.

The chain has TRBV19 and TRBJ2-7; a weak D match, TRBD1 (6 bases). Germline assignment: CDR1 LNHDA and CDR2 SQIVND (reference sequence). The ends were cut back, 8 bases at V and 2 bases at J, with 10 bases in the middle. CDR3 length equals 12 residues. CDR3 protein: CASSGTTYEQYF. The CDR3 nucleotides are TGTGCCAGTTCTGGGACAACCTACGAGCAGTACTTC.

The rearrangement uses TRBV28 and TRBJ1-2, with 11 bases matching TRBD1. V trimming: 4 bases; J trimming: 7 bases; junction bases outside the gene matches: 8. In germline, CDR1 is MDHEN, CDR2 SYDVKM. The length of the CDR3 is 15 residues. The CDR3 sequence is CASSSLGQGASGYTF. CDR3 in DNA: TGTGCCAGCAGTTCTCTTGGACAGGGGGCTTCTGGCTACACCTTC.

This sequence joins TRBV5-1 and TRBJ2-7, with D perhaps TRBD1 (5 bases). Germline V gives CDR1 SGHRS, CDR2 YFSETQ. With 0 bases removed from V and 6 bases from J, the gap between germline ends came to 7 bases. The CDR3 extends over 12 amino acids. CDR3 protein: CASSLVGVEQYF. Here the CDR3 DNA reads TGCGCCAGCAGCTTGGTAGGGGTCGAGCAGTACTTC.

Here the CDR3 reads CASSRWLSIDNEQFF. In DNA, the CDR3 is TGTGCCAGCAGTAGGTGGCTGTCTATAGACAATGAGCAGTTCTTC. V usage is TRBV27 and J usage is TRBJ2-1, with D unclear. This CDR3 has 15 residues. Germline V gene lookup returns CDR1 MNHEY and CDR2 SMNVEV (reference sequence). Trimming cost V 5 bases and J 5 bases, with 16 bases left between them.

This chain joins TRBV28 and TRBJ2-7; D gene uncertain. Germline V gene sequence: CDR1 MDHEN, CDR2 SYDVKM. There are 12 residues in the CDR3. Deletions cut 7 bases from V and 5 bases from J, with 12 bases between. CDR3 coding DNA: TGTGCCAGCACTCCGCTAGTCGACGAGCAGTACTTC. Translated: CASTPLVDEQYF.

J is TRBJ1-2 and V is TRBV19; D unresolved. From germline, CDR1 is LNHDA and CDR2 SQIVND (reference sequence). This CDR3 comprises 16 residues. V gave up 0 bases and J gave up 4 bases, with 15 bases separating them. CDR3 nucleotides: TGTGCCAGTAGTATAGATCCGAATAGCCCGGTCTATGGCTACACCTTC. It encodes CASSIDPNSPVYGYTF.

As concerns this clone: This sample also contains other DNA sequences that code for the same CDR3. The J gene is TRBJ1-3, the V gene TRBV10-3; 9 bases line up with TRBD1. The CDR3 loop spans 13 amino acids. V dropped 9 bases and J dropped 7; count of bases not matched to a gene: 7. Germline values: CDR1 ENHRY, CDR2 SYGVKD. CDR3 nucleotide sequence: TGTGCCATTGCTCCAGGGACAGGGAACACCATATATTTT. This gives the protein CAIAPGTGNTIYF.

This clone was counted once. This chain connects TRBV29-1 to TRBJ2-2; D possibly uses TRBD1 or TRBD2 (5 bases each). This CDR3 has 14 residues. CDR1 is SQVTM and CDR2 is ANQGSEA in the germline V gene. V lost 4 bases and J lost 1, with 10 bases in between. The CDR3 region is CSVAGTGNTGELFF. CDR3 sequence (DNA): TGCAGCGTTGCGGGGACGGGGAACACCGGGGAGCTGTTTTTT.

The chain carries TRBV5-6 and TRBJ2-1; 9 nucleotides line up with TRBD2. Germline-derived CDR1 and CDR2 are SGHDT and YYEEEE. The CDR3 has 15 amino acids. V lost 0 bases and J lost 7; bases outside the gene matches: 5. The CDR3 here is CASSLDRAGGNEQFF. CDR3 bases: TGTGCCAGCAGCTTGGATCGAGCGGGAGGAAATGAGCAGTTCTTC.

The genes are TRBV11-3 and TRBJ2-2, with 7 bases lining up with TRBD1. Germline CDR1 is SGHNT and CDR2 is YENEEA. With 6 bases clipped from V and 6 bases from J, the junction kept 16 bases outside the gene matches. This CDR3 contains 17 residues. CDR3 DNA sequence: TGTGCCAGCAGTTGGTCACGGGACAGTATCTTCCCCGGGGAGCTGTTTTTT. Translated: CASSWSRDSIFPGELFF.

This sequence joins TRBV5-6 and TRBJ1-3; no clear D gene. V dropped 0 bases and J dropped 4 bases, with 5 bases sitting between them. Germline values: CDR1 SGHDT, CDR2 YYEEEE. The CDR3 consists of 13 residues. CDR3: CASSLAGGNTIYF. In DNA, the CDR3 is TGTGCCAGCAGCTTGGCGGGGGGAAACACCATATATTTT.

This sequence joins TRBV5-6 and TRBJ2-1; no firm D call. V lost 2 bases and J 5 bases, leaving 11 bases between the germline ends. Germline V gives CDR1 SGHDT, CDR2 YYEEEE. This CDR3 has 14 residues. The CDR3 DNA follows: TGTGCCAGCAGCTTTCCCCGGGCCCACAATGAGCAGTTCTTC. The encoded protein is CASSFPRAHNEQFF.

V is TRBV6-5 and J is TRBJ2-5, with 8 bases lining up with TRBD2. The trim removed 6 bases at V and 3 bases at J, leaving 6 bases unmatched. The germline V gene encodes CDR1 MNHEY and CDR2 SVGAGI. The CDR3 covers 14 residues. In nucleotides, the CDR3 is TGTGCCAGCAGCCGACAAGCGGGAGAAGAGACCCAGTACTTC. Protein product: CASSRQAGEETQYF.

The CDR3 DNA is TGTGCCAGCTACAGGGCGGGTAATGAAAAACTGTTTTTT. Encoded protein: CASYRAGNEKLFF. The J gene is TRBJ1-4, the V gene TRBV2, with D perhaps matching TRBD1 (6 bases). The CDR3 length is 13 residues. From germline, CDR1 is SNHLY and CDR2 FYNNEI. V was clipped by 8 bases and J by 4 bases, with 11 bases between them.

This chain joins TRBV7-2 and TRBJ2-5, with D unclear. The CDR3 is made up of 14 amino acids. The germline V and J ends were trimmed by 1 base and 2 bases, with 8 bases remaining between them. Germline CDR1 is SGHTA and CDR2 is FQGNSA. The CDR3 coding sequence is TGTGCCAGCAGCTTAGGGGGTCTACAAGAGACCCAGTACTTC. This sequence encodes CASSLGGLQETQYF.

The DNA of the CDR3 is TGTGCCAGCTCACCCCGACTAGCCCAAAGCACAGATACGCAGTATTTT. This translates into CASSPRLAQSTDTQYF. The rearrangement links TRBV18 to TRBJ2-3; TRBD2 matches at 7 bases. V lost 3 bases to trimming and J lost 0 bases; unmatched junction nucleotides: 6. This CDR3 spans 16 amino acids. Germline V gene lookup returns CDR1 KGHSH and CDR2 LQKENI.

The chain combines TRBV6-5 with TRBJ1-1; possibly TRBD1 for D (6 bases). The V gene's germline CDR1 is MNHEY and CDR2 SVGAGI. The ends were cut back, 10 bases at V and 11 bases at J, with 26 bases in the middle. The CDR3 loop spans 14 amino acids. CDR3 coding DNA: TGTGCCACGCTGAAACAGGGTAGATTTGAAGGGGCTTTCTTT. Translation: CATLKQGRFEGAFF.

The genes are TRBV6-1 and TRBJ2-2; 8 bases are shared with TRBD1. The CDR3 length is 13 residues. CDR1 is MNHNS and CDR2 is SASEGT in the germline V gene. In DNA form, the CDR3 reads TGTGCGACGCAGGGGGCCGGCACCGGGGAGCTGTTTTTT. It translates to CATQGAGTGELFF.

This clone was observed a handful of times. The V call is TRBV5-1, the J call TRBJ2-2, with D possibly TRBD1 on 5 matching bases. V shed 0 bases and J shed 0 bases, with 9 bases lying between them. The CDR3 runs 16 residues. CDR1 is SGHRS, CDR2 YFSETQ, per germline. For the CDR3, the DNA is TGCGCCAGCAGCTTGGGCCCCAGGGCGAACACCGGGGAGCTGTTTTTT. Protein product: CASSLGPRANTGELFF.

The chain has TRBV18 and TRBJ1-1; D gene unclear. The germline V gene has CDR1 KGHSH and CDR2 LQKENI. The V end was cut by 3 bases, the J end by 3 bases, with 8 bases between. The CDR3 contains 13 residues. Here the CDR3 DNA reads TGTGCCAGCTCACCGGCCGGATACACTGAAGCTTTCTTT. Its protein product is CASSPAGYTEAFF.

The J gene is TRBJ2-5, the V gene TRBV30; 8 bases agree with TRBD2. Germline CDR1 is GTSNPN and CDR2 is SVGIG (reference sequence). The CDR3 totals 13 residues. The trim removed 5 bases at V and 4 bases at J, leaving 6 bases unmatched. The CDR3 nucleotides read TGTGCCTGGGGGACTAGTGGGGGAGAGACCCAGTACTTC. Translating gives CAWGTSGGETQYF.

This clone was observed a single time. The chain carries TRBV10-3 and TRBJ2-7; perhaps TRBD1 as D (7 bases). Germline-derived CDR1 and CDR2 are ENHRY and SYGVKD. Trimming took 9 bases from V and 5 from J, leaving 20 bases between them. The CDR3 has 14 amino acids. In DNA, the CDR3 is TGTGCCATGGGGAGGACAGGAGCCCCCGACGAGCAGTACTTC. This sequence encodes CAMGRTGAPDEQYF.

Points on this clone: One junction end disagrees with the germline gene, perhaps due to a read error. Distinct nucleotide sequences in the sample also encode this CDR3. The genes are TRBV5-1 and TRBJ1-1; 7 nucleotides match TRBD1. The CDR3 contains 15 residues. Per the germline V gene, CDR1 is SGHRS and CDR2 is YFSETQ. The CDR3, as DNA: TGCGCCAGCAGCTTAGGACAGGTCGGAGACACCGAAGCTTTCTTT. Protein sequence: CASSLGQVGDTEAFF.

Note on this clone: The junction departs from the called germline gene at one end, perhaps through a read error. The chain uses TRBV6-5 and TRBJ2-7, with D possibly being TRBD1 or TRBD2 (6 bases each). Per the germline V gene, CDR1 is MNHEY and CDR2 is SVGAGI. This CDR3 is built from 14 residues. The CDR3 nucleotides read TGTGCCGGCAGTTACGGGGGCTTAGGATACGAGCAGTACTTC. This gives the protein CAGSYGGLGYEQYF.

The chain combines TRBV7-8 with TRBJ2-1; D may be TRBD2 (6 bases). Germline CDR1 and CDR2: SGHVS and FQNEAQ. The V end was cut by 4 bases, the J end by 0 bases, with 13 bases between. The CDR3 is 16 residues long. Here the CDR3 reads CASSYLAISSYNEQFF. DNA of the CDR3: TGTGCCAGCAGCTATCTAGCGATAAGCTCCTACAATGAGCAGTTCTTC. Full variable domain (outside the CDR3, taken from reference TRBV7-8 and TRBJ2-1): GAGVSQSPRYKVAKRGQDVALRCDPISGHVSLFWYQQALGQGPEFLTYFQNEAQLDKSGLPSDRFFAERPEGSVSTLKIQRTQQEDSAVYLCASSYLAISSYNEQFFGPGTRLTVL.

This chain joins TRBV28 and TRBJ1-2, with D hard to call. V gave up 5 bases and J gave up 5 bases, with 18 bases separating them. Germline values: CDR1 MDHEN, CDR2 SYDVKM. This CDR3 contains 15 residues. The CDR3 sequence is CASSLPERVLYGYTF. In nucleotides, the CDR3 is TGTGCCAGCAGTCTCCCCGAGAGGGTTCTTTATGGCTACACCTTC.

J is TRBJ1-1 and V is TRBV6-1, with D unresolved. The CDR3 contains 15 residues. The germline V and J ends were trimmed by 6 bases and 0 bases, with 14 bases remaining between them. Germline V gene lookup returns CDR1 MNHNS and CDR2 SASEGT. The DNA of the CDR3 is TGTGCCAGCAGCCAACGCGAGACTATGAACACTGAAGCTTTCTTT. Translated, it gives CASSQRETMNTEAFF.

The CDR3 is CASGTGKSTDTQYF. CDR3 sequence (DNA): TGTGCCAGCGGAACAGGGAAAAGCACAGATACGCAGTATTTT. V and J are TRBV5-4 and TRBJ2-3; the D gene is possibly TRBD1 (6 bases). The V gene's germline CDR1 is SGHNT and CDR2 YYREEE (reference sequence). There are 14 residues in the CDR3. V lost 7 bases and J lost 0, with 12 bases in between.